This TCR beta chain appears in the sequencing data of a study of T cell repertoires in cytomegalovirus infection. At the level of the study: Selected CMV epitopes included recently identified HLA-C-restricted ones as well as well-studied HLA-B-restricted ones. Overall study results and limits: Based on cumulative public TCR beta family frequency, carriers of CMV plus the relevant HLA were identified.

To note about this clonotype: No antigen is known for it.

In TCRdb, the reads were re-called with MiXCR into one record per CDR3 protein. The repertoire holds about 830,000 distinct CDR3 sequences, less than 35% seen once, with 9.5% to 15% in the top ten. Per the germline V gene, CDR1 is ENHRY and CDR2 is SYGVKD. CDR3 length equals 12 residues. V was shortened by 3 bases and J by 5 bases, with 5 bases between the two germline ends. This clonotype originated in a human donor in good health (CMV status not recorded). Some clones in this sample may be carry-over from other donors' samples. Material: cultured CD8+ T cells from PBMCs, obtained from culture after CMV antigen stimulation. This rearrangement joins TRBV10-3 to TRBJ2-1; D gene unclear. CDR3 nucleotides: TGTGCCATCAGTGATGGGGACAATGAGCAGTTCTTC. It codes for CAISDGDNEQFF.